One sample yielded the 26 T cell receptor beta chains listed below, sequenced in a study of cytomegalovirus exposure and HLA in healthy donors. With 60 Vbeta and 13 Jbeta primers, the PCR was carried out. Produced via immunoSEQ multiplex PCR; TCRdb's table is partial and in-frame only. The data show about 82,000 clones, with roughly four fifths seen just once and over 10% held by the top ten. The sequencing sample was made of PBMCs. These receptor sequences come from a human donor in good health.

The chain combines TRBV5-8 with TRBJ1-3; the D is unclear. Looked up from germline, CDR1 is SGHTS and CDR2 is YDEGEE. The CDR3 has 15 amino acids. The V and J ends lost 0 bases and 3 bases respectively, with 10 bases between them. CDR3 nucleotides: TGTGCCAGCAGCTTGGGGCAGTACAGTGGAAACACCATATATTTT. As protein: CASSLGQYSGNTIYF.

This CDR3 reads CASSPLTGEGGLFF. CDR3 sequence (DNA): TGCGCCAGCAGCCCCCTTACCGGGGAGGGAGGTCTGTTTTTT. The chain joins TRBV4-1 to TRBJ1-4, with unresolved D. This CDR3 has 14 residues. Germline assignment: CDR1 MGHRA and CDR2 YSYEKL. V lost 4 bases and J lost 14, with 20 bases in between.

The genes are TRBV7-2 and TRBJ2-5; TRBD1 agrees at 8 bases. Germline values: CDR1 SGHTA, CDR2 FQGNSA. CDR3 length: 17 amino acids. V shed 3 bases and J 2 bases; nucleotides not matched to a gene: 11. The DNA for the CDR3 is TGTGCCAGCAGCTTCCGATCAGGGGGCGCGATTCAAGAGACCCAGTACTTC. Its translation is CASSFRSGGAIQETQYF.

The chain couples TRBV7-2 to TRBJ2-6, with 10 bases matching TRBD1. The CDR3 covers 16 residues. The germline V gene encodes CDR1 SGHTA and CDR2 FQGNSA. J was trimmed by 0 bases and V by 5 bases; bases with no gene match: 1. CDR3 in DNA: TGTGCCAGCAGCAGGACAGGGGGCTCTGGGGCCAACGTCCTGACTTTC. Translated, it gives CASSRTGGSGANVLTF.

The chain is built from TRBV6-5 and TRBJ1-2, with D tentatively TRBD1 (5 bases). Germline values: CDR1 MNHEY, CDR2 SVGAGI. CDR3 size: 10 residues. Trimming took off 8 bases at V and 6 bases at J, with 7 bases between the two ends. Written as DNA, the CDR3 is TGTGCCAGCGGGGGGGATGGCTACACCTTC. Translation gives CASGGDGYTF.

The chain combines TRBV7-6 with TRBJ2-1, with D perhaps TRBD2 (6 bases). Germline V gene sequence: CDR1 SGHVS, CDR2 FNYEAQ. Trimming cost V 5 bases and J 9 bases, with 17 bases left between them. The CDR3 is 14 residues long. As DNA, the CDR3 is TGTGCCAGCAGCCCCTATGCCACGGAGGGTGAGCAGTTCTTC. It is translated as CASSPYATEGEQFF. The full variable domain, rest sourced from reference TRBV7-6 and TRBJ2-1, is GAGVSQSPRYKVTKRGQDVALRCDPISGHVSLYWYRQALGQGPEFLTYFNYEAQQDKSGLPNDRFSAERPEGSISTLTIQRTEQRDSAMYRCASSPYATEGEQFFGPGTRLTVL.

The rearrangement joins TRBV7-8 to TRBJ1-4, with a possible D match to TRBD1 (6 bases). Between the trimmed V and J ends, which lost 4 bases and 5 bases, there was a span of 11 bases. The CDR3 consists of 14 residues. Looked up from germline, CDR1 is SGHVS and CDR2 is FQNEAQ. As DNA, the CDR3 is TGTGCCAGCAGCTATGGACAGCTAAATGAAAAACTGTTTTTT. It encodes CASSYGQLNEKLFF.

This clone has a single count. This chain links TRBV6-5 with TRBJ1-2; D not certain. The ends were cut back, 6 bases at V and 8 bases at J, with 16 bases in the middle. The CDR3 has 13 amino acids. The V gene's germline CDR1 is MNHEY and CDR2 SVGAGI. The CDR3 is CASSEPGREGYTF. CDR3 in DNA: TGTGCCAGCAGCGAGCCGGGGAGGGAGGGCTACACCTTC.

The chain uses TRBV5-1 and TRBJ2-5; 8 bases are a match to TRBD2. The CDR3 has 15 residues. V dropped 4 bases and J dropped 5; count of bases not matched to a gene: 10. Per germline, CDR1 SGHRS and CDR2 YFSETQ. The CDR3 loop reads CASSRDGGAWETQYF. In DNA form, the CDR3 reads TGCGCCAGCAGCCGGGACGGGGGGGCCTGGGAGACCCAGTACTTC.

This clone was observed a few times. The chain uses TRBV6-5 and TRBJ2-7; unclear D gene. CDR1 and CDR2 (germline): MNHEY, SVGAGI. The CDR3 runs 13 residues. V lost 2 bases, J lost 6 bases, and 11 bases lay in between. CDR3 DNA sequence: TGTGCCAGCAGTTACGGAGAGCTTTCCGAGCAGTACTTC. Amino acid sequence: CASSYGELSEQYF.

This clone was counted between two and nine times. The chain couples TRBV5-1 to TRBJ2-7, with TRBD1 matching over 7 bases. The germline gives CDR1 SGHRS, CDR2 YFSETQ. The ends lost 7 bases at V and 2 bases at J; junction bases unmatched: 3. The CDR3 is made up of 12 amino acids. The CDR3 spells CASADRAYEQYF. The CDR3 DNA follows: TGCGCCAGCGCCGACAGGGCCTACGAGCAGTACTTC.

This chain joins TRBV4-1 and TRBJ1-2; D unclear. V lost 0 bases, J lost 0 bases, and 14 bases lay in between. Germline CDR1 MGHRA, CDR2 YSYEKL. This CDR3 has 17 residues. The CDR3 reads CASSQDQVQPTNYGYTF. The CDR3 region has the DNA TGCGCCAGCAGCCAAGATCAAGTACAGCCCACTAACTATGGCTACACCTTC.

This clone appeared a few times. The CDR3 nucleotides are TGTGCCAGCAAGCGGGGGGATTACAATGAGCAGTTCTTC. Encoded protein: CASKRGDYNEQFF. The V call is TRBV6-5, the J call TRBJ2-1; 9 bases match TRBD2. Germline CDR1 reads MNHEY; CDR2 reads SVGAGI. Trimming took 7 bases from V and 4 from J; bases not matched to a gene: 2. This CDR3 region has 13 residues.

The chain is built from TRBV4-1 and TRBJ2-3; 9 positions match TRBD1. CDR3 length equals 20 residues. V shed 3 bases, J shed 2 bases, and the junction held 18 bases outside the gene matches. Germline values: CDR1 MGHRA, CDR2 YSYEKL. For the CDR3, the DNA is TGCGCCAGCAGCCAGATCAGGACAGGGGAAATTCGCTGGGCCACAGATACGCAGTATTTT. The encoded protein is CASSQIRTGEIRWATDTQYF.

This rearrangement joins TRBV7-8 to TRBJ1-1; no firm D call. This CDR3 contains 14 residues. V was clipped by 0 bases and J by 4 bases, with 9 bases between them. Germline V gives CDR1 SGHVS, CDR2 FQNEAQ. In nucleotides, the CDR3 is TGTGCCAGCAGCTTAGCGCAAACAGCCACTGAAGCTTTCTTT. It encodes CASSLAQTATEAFF.

The genes are TRBV4-3 and TRBJ2-1, with 10 positions matching TRBD1. The CDR3 spans 15 residues. In germline, CDR1 is LGHNA, CDR2 YSLEER. V was pared by 0 bases and J by 6 bases, with 2 bases of the junction left unmatched. CDR3 sequence: CASSQEGQGFNEQFF. CDR3 bases: TGCGCCAGCAGCCAAGAGGGACAGGGGTTCAATGAGCAGTTCTTC.

J is TRBJ2-7 and V is TRBV25-1, with D uncertain. The germline V gene has CDR1 MGHDK and CDR2 SYGVNS. V shed 3 bases and J shed 2 bases, with 14 bases lying between them. The CDR3 spans 15 residues. The DNA of the CDR3 is TGTGCCAGCAGTGACCCCAGGCAGGCCACCTACGAGCAGTACTTC. It encodes CASSDPRQATYEQYF.

The chain links TRBV7-8 to TRBJ2-1; maybe TRBD2 (6 bases). From germline, CDR1 is SGHVS and CDR2 FQNEAQ. The CDR3 is made up of 18 amino acids. V shed 1 base and J shed 4 bases, with 20 bases lying between them. CDR3 DNA: TGTGCCAGCAGCTTAGTAGTGGCGGGACGAACGAAATACAATGAGCAGTTCTTC. Protein: CASSLVVAGRTKYNEQFF.

The V gene is TRBV25-1, the J gene TRBJ2-3; TRBD1 matches 8 bases. In germline, CDR1 is MGHDK, CDR2 SYGVNS. V shed 4 bases and J 4 bases; nucleotides not matched to a gene: 10. The CDR3 is 16 residues long. In DNA, the CDR3 is TGTGCCAGCAGTGTTCTGGCAGGGGGCGGTGCAGATACGCAGTATTTT. Protein: CASSVLAGGGADTQYF.

V gene TRBV2 combines with J gene TRBJ2-5; TRBD2 matches 11 bases. Germline lookup yields CDR1 SNHLY and CDR2 FYNNEI. Trimming removed 4 bases from V and 0 bases from J; junction bases left unmatched: 4. The length of the CDR3 is 16 residues. This CDR3 reads CASSGPSGGYQETQYF. The CDR3 DNA reads as TGTGCCAGCAGTGGTCCTAGCGGGGGGTACCAAGAGACCCAGTACTTC.

The gene calls are TRBV7-9 and TRBJ1-1; D may be TRBD1 (6 bases). The V gene lost 5 bases and the J gene lost 3 bases, with 10 bases spanning the gap. There are 13 residues in the CDR3. The germline V gene encodes CDR1 SEHNR and CDR2 FQNEAQ (reference sequence). The CDR3 region is CASSTGTYTEAFF. Here the CDR3 DNA reads TGTGCCAGCAGCACAGGGACCTACACTGAAGCTTTCTTT.

This chain uses TRBV15 with TRBJ2-5; D remains ambiguous. V was shortened by 0 bases and J by 7 bases, with 18 bases between the two germline ends. Germline V gene lookup returns CDR1 LNHNV and CDR2 YYDKDF (reference sequence). The CDR3 contains 16 residues. The CDR3 reads CATSRDERRLAGTQYF. CDR3 nucleotides: TGTGCCACCAGCAGAGATGAGCGCAGACTGGCTGGGACCCAGTACTTC. The full variable domain, with the rest looked up from reference TRBV15 and TRBJ2-5, is DAMVIQNPRYQVTQFGKPVTLSCSQTLNHNVMYWYQQKSSQAPKLLFHYYDKDFNNEADTPDNFQSRRPNTSFCFLDIRSPGLGDTAMYLCATSRDERRLAGTQYFGPGTRLLVL.

To note about this clone: One junction end disagrees with the germline gene, perhaps due to a read error. The chain carries TRBV2 and TRBJ2-7; 9 nucleotides agree with TRBD1. The CDR3 contains 11 residues. Germline-derived CDR1 and CDR2 are SNHLY and FYNNEI. In DNA form, the CDR3 reads TGTGCCAGCAGCTCTCTGGACAGGGGTGACTTC. It is translated as CASSSLDRGDF.

This clone came up a few times. This chain links TRBV6-4 with TRBJ2-1; 13 bases are a match to TRBD2. Germline values: CDR1 MRHNA, CDR2 SNTAGT. With 5 bases clipped from V and 6 bases from J, the junction kept 1 base outside the gene matches. The CDR3 extends over 14 amino acids. The DNA for the CDR3 is TGTGCCAGCAGTCGACTAGCGGGGGGCAATGAGCAGTTCTTC. Translating it yields CASSRLAGGNEQFF.

In its sample, this clone was seen a few times. The chain employs TRBV7-9 and TRBJ2-7, with TRBD2 identical over 11 bases. Looked up from germline, CDR1 is SEHNR and CDR2 is FQNEAQ (reference sequence). Germline trimming cut 5 bases from V and 6 bases from J; bases unmatched to any gene: 9. The CDR3 contains 15 residues. CDR3 nucleotides: TGTGCCAGCAGCGCCCTGGGACTAGCGGTTACCGAGCAGTACTTC. As protein: CASSALGLAVTEQYF.

The chain has TRBV12-5 and TRBJ2-5, with 12 bases that match TRBD2. Germline trimming cut 0 bases from V and 5 bases from J; bases unmatched to any gene: 4. This CDR3 comprises 16 residues. Germline V gene lookup returns CDR1 LGHNT and CDR2 FRNRAP. The CDR3 coding sequence is TGTGCTAGTGGTTTGGTACTAGCGGGGGGAGGGGAGACCCAGTACTTC. This gives the protein CASGLVLAGGGETQYF. Supplemented by reference TRBV12-5 and TRBJ2-5, the full variable domain reads DARVTQTPRHKVTEMGQEVTMRCQPILGHNTVFWYRQTMMQGLELLAYFRNRAPLDDSGMPKDRFSAEMPDATLATLKIQPSEPRDSAVYFCASGLVLAGGGETQYFGPGTRLLVL.